Listed below are T cell receptor beta chains from one sample, sequenced in a study of T cell repertoires in cytomegalovirus infection. These receptors' antigens are unknown. TCRdb re-analysed the reads in MiXCR, keeping a single row per CDR3 protein. The data contain roughly 80,000 distinct CDR3 sequences, approximately 39% of them singletons. The specimen comprised CD8+ T cells from cultured PBMCs, sampled from culture after CMV antigen stimulation. Receptors were obtained from a human donor in good health (CMV status not recorded). Some clones in this sample may be carry-over from other donors' samples. Each CDR3 is given with its conserved first and last residue. D genes are given only for firm matches. Only part of the rows carry a size: once, few, many, or a class if the clone is expanded.

abundance: many
j_gene: TRBJ1-2
len: 13
d_gene: TRBD1
v_gene: TRBV5-6
CDR3nt: TGTGCCAGCAGCCAGGACAGGAACTATGGCTACACCTTC
CDR3aa: CASSQDRNYGYTF

abundance: NA
j_gene: TRBJ2-2
len: 19
d_gene: TRBD2
v_gene: TRBV7-8
CDR3nt: TGTGCCAGCAGCTTAATGGGACTAGCGGGAGTTCCGTACACCGGGGAGCTGTTTTTT
CDR3aa: CASSLMGLAGVPYTGELFF

abundance: NA
j_gene: TRBJ1-2
len: 13
d_gene: NA
v_gene: TRBV4-3
CDR3nt: TGCGCCAGCAGCCCCAACAGGGCGGGGGGCTACACCTTC
CDR3aa: CASSPNRAGGYTF

abundance: NA
j_gene: TRBJ1-5
len: 15
d_gene: NA
v_gene: TRBV6-1
CDR3nt: TGTGCCAGCAGTGAAGATTCAGGGGGCAATCAGCCCCAGCATTTT
CDR3aa: CASSEDSGGNQPQHF

abundance: NA
j_gene: TRBJ1-1
len: 15
d_gene: NA
v_gene: TRBV28
CDR3nt: TGTGCCACCAAGAGGGCAGGGTACGTGAACACTGAAGCTTTCTTT
CDR3aa: CATKRAGYVNTEAFF

abundance: NA
j_gene: TRBJ2-5
len: 13
d_gene: NA
v_gene: TRBV7-9
CDR3nt: TGTGCCAGCAGCTCCACACAACCAGAGGGCCAGTACTTC
CDR3aa: CASSSTQPEGQYF

abundance: many
j_gene: TRBJ2-5
len: 19
d_gene: TRBD2
v_gene: TRBV7-2
CDR3nt: TGTGCCAGCAGCTTACAGCTCTTACTAGCGGGGGGGCCTGAGGAGACCCAGTACTTC
CDR3aa: CASSLQLLLAGGPEETQYF

abundance: NA
j_gene: TRBJ2-7
len: 13
d_gene: NA
v_gene: TRBV5-4
CDR3nt: TGTGCCAGCAGCCCCTCCCCAGGGATCGAGCAGTACTTC
CDR3aa: CASSPSPGIEQYF

abundance: NA
j_gene: TRBJ2-5
len: 12
d_gene: NA
v_gene: TRBV6-5
CDR3nt: TGTGCCAGCAGCCCCGACCAAGAGACCCAGTACTTC
CDR3aa: CASSPDQETQYF

abundance: few
j_gene: TRBJ2-3
len: 15
d_gene: NA
v_gene: TRBV7-8
CDR3nt: TGTGCCAGCAGCTTAGGCAATACAGGCACAGATACGCAGTATTTT
CDR3aa: CASSLGNTGTDTQYF

abundance: NA
j_gene: TRBJ2-5
len: 17
d_gene: TRBD1
v_gene: TRBV5-1
CDR3nt: TGCGCCAGCAGCGTAACCGGGACAGCCACTTTACAAGAGACCCAGTACTTC
CDR3aa: CASSVTGTATLQETQYF

abundance: NA
j_gene: TRBJ1-1
len: 11
d_gene: NA
v_gene: TRBV6-5
CDR3nt: TGTGCCAGCAGTACGGGGCCTGAAGCTTTCTTT
CDR3aa: CASSTGPEAFF

abundance: NA
j_gene: TRBJ1-5
len: 16
d_gene: NA
v_gene: TRBV19
CDR3nt: TGTGCCAGTAGTATTGGTTTTGGGGCCAGCACAGATACGCAGCATTTT
CDR3aa: CASSIGFGASTDTQHF

abundance: NA
j_gene: TRBJ2-5
len: 13
d_gene: NA
v_gene: TRBV28
CDR3nt: TGTGCCAGCAGGGAGCCGGGACAAGAGACCCAGTACTTC
CDR3aa: CASREPGQETQYF

abundance: many
j_gene: TRBJ2-2
len: 18
d_gene: NA
v_gene: TRBV11-2
CDR3nt: TGTGCCAGCAGCTTAGCAGGACAGCCGCCGGACCGTTCCGGGGAGCTGTTTTTT
CDR3aa: CASSLAGQPPDRSGELFF

abundance: NA
j_gene: TRBJ1-2
len: 12
d_gene: NA
v_gene: TRBV19
CDR3nt: TGTGCCAGTTCAACGGGACCAGAGGGCTACACCTTC
CDR3aa: CASSTGPEGYTF

abundance: NA
j_gene: TRBJ1-3
len: 11
d_gene: NA
v_gene: TRBV10-1
CDR3nt: TGCGCCCGTTGCTCTGGAAACACCATATATTTT
CDR3aa: CARCSGNTIYF

abundance: NA
j_gene: TRBJ1-1
len: 17
d_gene: TRBD1
v_gene: TRBV6-6
CDR3nt: TGTGCCAGCACTGACCGGGACAGGGGTTTGACGGACACTGAAGCTTTCTTT
CDR3aa: CASTDRDRGLTDTEAFF

abundance: NA
j_gene: TRBJ1-2
len: 13
d_gene: TRBD1
v_gene: TRBV6-1
CDR3nt: TGTGCCAGCCTAGGGACAGGGTCCAATGGCTACACCTTC
CDR3aa: CASLGTGSNGYTF

abundance: NA
j_gene: TRBJ2-2
len: 16
d_gene: TRBD1
v_gene: TRBV28
CDR3nt: TGTGCCAGCAGTTCCCGACAGGGGGGTAACACCGGGGAGCTGTTTTTT
CDR3aa: CASSSRQGGNTGELFF

abundance: NA
j_gene: TRBJ2-7
len: 13
d_gene: NA
v_gene: TRBV20-1
CDR3nt: TGCAGTGCTAGGACGGACCCTAAACCCCAGCAGTACTTC
CDR3aa: CSARTDPKPQQYF

abundance: NA
j_gene: TRBJ1-1
len: 16
d_gene: TRBD1
v_gene: TRBV9
CDR3nt: TGTGCCAGCAGCGGACTTTCGGGACAGTCGAACACTGAAGCTTTCTTT
CDR3aa: CASSGLSGQSNTEAFF

abundance: few
j_gene: TRBJ2-7
len: 16
d_gene: TRBD2
v_gene: TRBV27
CDR3nt: TGTGCCAGCAGTTTTAGGGCTAGCGGGTTCTCCTACGAGCAGTACTTC
CDR3aa: CASSFRASGFSYEQYF

abundance: NA
j_gene: TRBJ1-6
len: 12
d_gene: NA
v_gene: TRBV6-5
CDR3nt: TGTGCCAGCAGTTATTCTAATTCACCCCTCCACTTT
CDR3aa: CASSYSNSPLHF

abundance: NA
j_gene: TRBJ1-6
len: 14
d_gene: NA
v_gene: TRBV19
CDR3nt: TGTGCCAGTAGAGCAGAGGCGATGAATTCACCCCTCCACTTT
CDR3aa: CASRAEAMNSPLHF

abundance: NA
j_gene: TRBJ2-1
len: 16
d_gene: TRBD2
v_gene: TRBV7-6
CDR3nt: TGTGCCAGCAGCTACTCCGGGACTAGCGGCTACAATGAGCAGTTCTTC
CDR3aa: CASSYSGTSGYNEQFF

abundance: NA
j_gene: TRBJ1-5
len: 15
d_gene: NA
v_gene: TRBV7-8
CDR3nt: TGTGCCAGCAGCTTATGGCGGGCGGGCAATCAGCCCCAGCATTTT
CDR3aa: CASSLWRAGNQPQHF

abundance: NA
j_gene: TRBJ2-3
len: 20
d_gene: TRBD1
v_gene: TRBV7-6
CDR3nt: TGTGCCAGCAGCTTGACAACCATCGGCTCCGGGACAGGAGGCACAGATACGCAGTATTTT
CDR3aa: CASSLTTIGSGTGGTDTQYF

abundance: NA
j_gene: TRBJ2-7
len: 15
d_gene: TRBD1
v_gene: TRBV25-1
CDR3nt: TGTGCCAGCAGTGATCTGCGGCAGGGGGCCTACGAGCAGTACTTC
CDR3aa: CASSDLRQGAYEQYF

abundance: NA
j_gene: TRBJ2-1
len: 15
d_gene: NA
v_gene: TRBV28
CDR3nt: TGTGCCAGCAGTTTAGTACAGCGCCTAAACAATGAGCAGTTCTTC
CDR3aa: CASSLVQRLNNEQFF

abundance: NA
j_gene: TRBJ2-5
len: 13
d_gene: TRBD2
v_gene: TRBV2
CDR3nt: TGTGCCGGGGGAGCGGGGGGAGGGGAGACCCAGTACTTC
CDR3aa: CAGGAGGGETQYF

abundance: NA
j_gene: TRBJ2-7
len: 18
d_gene: TRBD1
v_gene: TRBV18
CDR3nt: TGTGCCAGCTCATCCTTACCCGGCGACAGGGTGCCCTCCTACGAGCAGTACTTC
CDR3aa: CASSSLPGDRVPSYEQYF

abundance: NA
j_gene: TRBJ2-7
len: 14
d_gene: NA
v_gene: TRBV10-3
CDR3nt: TGTGCCATCGACGGGCGAGAGCGAACCTACGAGCAGTACTTC
CDR3aa: CAIDGRERTYEQYF

abundance: NA
j_gene: TRBJ1-2
len: 15
d_gene: TRBD1
v_gene: TRBV6-6
CDR3nt: TGTGCCAGCAGTGACTACAGGGGATCTAACTATGGCTACACCTTC
CDR3aa: CASSDYRGSNYGYTF

abundance: NA
j_gene: TRBJ2-5
len: 13
d_gene: TRBD1
v_gene: TRBV12-3/TRBV12-4
CDR3nt: TGTGCCAGCAGTTGGCAGGGGGAAGAGACCCAGTACTTC
CDR3aa: CASSWQGEETQYF

abundance: few
j_gene: TRBJ1-5
len: 14
d_gene: NA
v_gene: TRBV7-2
CDR3nt: TGTGCCAGCAGCGCTGACGTGGGCAATCAGCCCCAGCATTTT
CDR3aa: CASSADVGNQPQHF

abundance: NA
j_gene: TRBJ2-3
len: 15
d_gene: NA
v_gene: TRBV3-1
CDR3nt: TGTGCCAGCAGCCAAGCGGGGCCCTTCACAGATACGCAGTATTTT
CDR3aa: CASSQAGPFTDTQYF

abundance: many
j_gene: TRBJ2-7
len: 16
d_gene: TRBD1
v_gene: TRBV7-8
CDR3nt: TGTGCCAGCAGCTTAACGACCGGGACAGGGACAGGCGAGCAGTACTTC
CDR3aa: CASSLTTGTGTGEQYF

abundance: NA
j_gene: TRBJ1-3
len: 11
d_gene: NA
v_gene: TRBV29-1
CDR3nt: TGCAGCGCAGGGGCTGGAAACACCATATATTTT
CDR3aa: CSAGAGNTIYF

abundance: few
j_gene: TRBJ1-4
len: 15
d_gene: TRBD1
v_gene: TRBV27
CDR3nt: TGTGCCAGCAGCTACAGGGGGCTAGCTAATGAAAAACTGTTTTTT
CDR3aa: CASSYRGLANEKLFF

abundance: few
j_gene: TRBJ1-1
len: 14
d_gene: TRBD1
v_gene: TRBV7-2
CDR3nt: TGTGCCAGCAGCTTCGGGACAGGGCGGTCTGAAGCTTTCTTT
CDR3aa: CASSFGTGRSEAFF

abundance: NA
j_gene: TRBJ1-2
len: 13
d_gene: TRBD1
v_gene: TRBV12-3/TRBV12-4
CDR3nt: TGTGCCAGCAGTTTCGGGACAGCATATGGCTACACCTTC
CDR3aa: CASSFGTAYGYTF

abundance: few
j_gene: TRBJ1-1
len: 14
d_gene: NA
v_gene: TRBV7-2
CDR3nt: TGTGCCAGCAGCTTAGTTGGCGGAAACACTGAAGCTTTCTTT
CDR3aa: CASSLVGGNTEAFF

abundance: NA
j_gene: TRBJ2-7
len: 11
d_gene: NA
v_gene: TRBV7-9
CDR3nt: TGTGCCAGCAGCCTTGAGTACGAGCAGTACTTC
CDR3aa: CASSLEYEQYF

abundance: few
j_gene: TRBJ2-5
len: 15
d_gene: TRBD1
v_gene: TRBV24-1
CDR3nt: TGTGCCACCAGTGATTCCCCAGGGGGCGTCGGGACCCAGTACTTC
CDR3aa: CATSDSPGGVGTQYF

abundance: few
j_gene: TRBJ2-7
len: 15
d_gene: NA
v_gene: TRBV11-2
CDR3nt: TGTGCCAGCAGCCCGACGTCGGACAGTTCCTACGAGCAGTACTTC
CDR3aa: CASSPTSDSSYEQYF

abundance: NA
j_gene: TRBJ2-2
len: 17
d_gene: TRBD2
v_gene: TRBV11-3
CDR3nt: TGTGCCAGCAGCGGGCAGGGGACTAGTTGGAACACCGGGGAGCTGTTTTTT
CDR3aa: CASSGQGTSWNTGELFF

abundance: NA
j_gene: TRBJ2-2
len: 15
d_gene: TRBD1
v_gene: TRBV6-1
CDR3nt: TGTGCCAGCAGTGAACGGGACAGGGTGAACGGGGAGCTGTTTTTT
CDR3aa: CASSERDRVNGELFF

abundance: NA
j_gene: TRBJ2-5
len: 17
d_gene: TRBD2
v_gene: TRBV7-8
CDR3nt: TGTGCCAGCAGCCTATCGACTAGCGGGGGGAGTAGGGAGACCCAGTACTTC
CDR3aa: CASSLSTSGGSRETQYF

abundance: NA
j_gene: TRBJ2-7
len: 16
d_gene: NA
v_gene: TRBV9
CDR3nt: TGTGCCAGCAGCTCTTCTTCAGGGGTAAGCTCCTACGAGCAGTACTTC
CDR3aa: CASSSSSGVSSYEQYF

abundance: NA
j_gene: TRBJ2-1
len: 16
d_gene: TRBD1
v_gene: TRBV15
CDR3nt: TGTGCCACCAGCAGAGAGCCAGGGGGCGCATACAATGAGCAGTTCTTC
CDR3aa: CATSREPGGAYNEQFF